This T cell receptor beta chain was found in a study of CD4 and CD8 cells across lung adenocarcinoma regions. Via MiXCR, TCRdb re-called the PCR reads, giving one row per CDR3 protein. The table lists about 9,600 distinct CDR3 sequences, 40% to 55% of them singletons, with approximately 17% in the top ten. Samples came from patients with localized non-small cell lung adenocarcinoma. This clonotype has more than one count but fewer than ten. Germline V gives CDR1 WNHNN, CDR2 SYGVQD (reference sequence). CDR3 length equals 14 residues. The chain joins TRBV10-1 to TRBJ2-1; 9 bases align to TRBD2. The J call may be faulty, since TRBJ2-7 better matches the DNA end. Sequenced sample: CD4+ T cells from the margin of a lung tumor. The source of this sequence is a male donor with lung adenocarcinoma. The CD4 and CD8 labels of this study may be unreliable. CDR3 bases: TGCGCCAGCAGCTCGGGACTAGCCGCCTACGAGCAGTACTTC. This sequence encodes CASSSGLAAYEQYF.